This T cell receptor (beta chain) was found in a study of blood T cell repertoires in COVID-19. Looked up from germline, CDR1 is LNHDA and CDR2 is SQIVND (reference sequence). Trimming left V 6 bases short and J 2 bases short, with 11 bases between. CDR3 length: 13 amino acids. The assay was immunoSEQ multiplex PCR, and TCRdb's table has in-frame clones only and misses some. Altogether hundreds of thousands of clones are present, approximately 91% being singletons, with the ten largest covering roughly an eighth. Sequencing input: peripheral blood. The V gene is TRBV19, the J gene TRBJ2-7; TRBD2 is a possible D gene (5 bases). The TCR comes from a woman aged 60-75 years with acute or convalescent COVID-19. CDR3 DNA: TGTGCCAGTAGCCCCGGGATGGCCTACGAGCAGTACTTC. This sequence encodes CASSPGMAYEQYF.